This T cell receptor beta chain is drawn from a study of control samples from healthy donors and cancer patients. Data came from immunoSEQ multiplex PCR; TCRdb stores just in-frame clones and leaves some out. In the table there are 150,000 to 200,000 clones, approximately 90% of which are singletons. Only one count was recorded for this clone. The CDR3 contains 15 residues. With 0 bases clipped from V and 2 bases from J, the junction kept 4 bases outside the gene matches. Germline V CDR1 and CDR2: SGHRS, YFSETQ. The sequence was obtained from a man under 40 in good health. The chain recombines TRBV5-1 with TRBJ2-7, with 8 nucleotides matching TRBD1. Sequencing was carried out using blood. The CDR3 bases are TGCGCCAGCAGCTTGGGGACAGGGCCTACCTACGAGCAGTACTTC. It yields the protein CASSLGTGPTYEQYF.